A single sample is the source of the 31 T cell receptor beta chains below, sequenced in a study of T cell repertoires in ileal Crohn's disease. The data were produced by immunoSEQ multiplex PCR, yet TCRdb's version contains in-frame clones alone and is incomplete. The data contain about 6,600 clones, about 83% of them seen just once; the ten biggest clones take up under 13%. The time point here: inflamed ileum from the surgical specimen. The sample consisted of ileal tissue. Source of these receptors: an adult with Crohn's disease.

The chain recombines TRBV11-3 with TRBJ2-3, with 8 positions matching TRBD2. This CDR3 spans 15 amino acids. Germline-derived CDR1 and CDR2 are SGHNT and YENEEA. V lost 1 base and J lost 5; bases outside the gene matches: 5. CDR3 residues: CASSLGGSGEDTQYF. The CDR3 DNA reads TGTGCCAGCAGCTTAGGGGGTAGCGGGGAAGATACGCAGTATTTT.

This rearrangement joins TRBV7-7 to TRBJ2-5, with TRBD2 matching over 12 bases. The ends lost 5 bases at V and 1 base at J; junction bases unmatched: 5. The germline V gene encodes CDR1 SSHAT and CDR2 FNYEAQ (reference sequence). The CDR3 length is 16 residues. CDR3 bases: TGTGCCAGCAGCGCAACACTAGCGGGGGGCCAAGAGACCCAGTACTTC. It yields the protein CASSATLAGGQETQYF.

The CDR3 loop is CASSFTPTQETQYF. The CDR3 DNA reads as TGTGCCAGCAGTTTTACACCAACCCAAGAGACCCAGTACTTC. The J gene is TRBJ2-5, the V gene TRBV6-5, with no clear D. V was pared by 4 bases and J by 1 base, with 10 bases between. The CDR3 spans 14 residues. Germline V gene data show CDR1 as MNHEY and CDR2 as SVGAGI.

This chain links TRBV5-4 with TRBJ2-2; D is uncertain. The CDR3 runs 15 residues. With 0 bases removed from V and 5 bases from J, the gap between germline ends came to 11 bases. CDR1 and CDR2 from the germline V gene are SGHNT and YYREEE (reference sequence). CDR3 sequence reads: CASSLGALGTGELFF. The CDR3 nucleotides are TGTGCCAGCAGCTTGGGAGCCTTAGGGACCGGGGAGCTGTTTTTT.

The V gene is TRBV19, the J gene TRBJ2-2; 8 bases fit TRBD1. Germline V gives CDR1 LNHDA, CDR2 SQIVND (reference sequence). The CDR3 length is 15 residues. V was clipped by 6 bases and J by 9 bases; unmatched bases: 12. The CDR3 loop is CASRLGTGVHRELFF. The CDR3 DNA follows: TGTGCCAGTAGGCTGGGGACAGGCGTGCACCGGGAGCTGTTTTTT.

This chain joins TRBV4-1 and TRBJ2-5, with D tentatively TRBD1 (5 bases). Trimming shortened V by 0 bases and J by 4 bases, and 15 bases separated the two germline ends. The CDR3 extends over 16 amino acids. Germline V lookup: CDR1 MGHRA, CDR2 YSYEKL. Here the CDR3 reads CASSQDGQGSRETQYF. The CDR3 bases are TGCGCCAGCAGCCAAGACGGGCAGGGATCCCGAGAGACCCAGTACTTC.

This sequence joins TRBV5-1 and TRBJ2-7; 8 positions agree with TRBD1. CDR1 is SGHRS and CDR2 is YFSETQ in the germline V gene. The CDR3 has 14 amino acids. With 3 bases clipped from V and 2 bases from J, the junction kept 4 bases outside the gene matches. The CDR3 bases are TGCGCCAGCAGCTCGACAGGGGCCCCCTACGAGCAGTACTTC. It codes for CASSSTGAPYEQYF.

The V call is TRBV5-1, the J call TRBJ1-1; the match to TRBD1 covers 9 bases. CDR1 is SGHRS, CDR2 YFSETQ, per germline. V lost 4 bases, J lost 5 bases, and 9 bases stayed unmatched. There are 15 residues in the CDR3. The CDR3 DNA reads as TGCGCCAGCAGCCCACCGGGACAGGGTGGGACTGAAGCTTTCTTT. Its protein is CASSPPGQGGTEAFF.

The rearrangement uses TRBV5-1 and TRBJ2-6; D uncertain. Trimming took off 0 bases at V and 3 bases at J, with 4 bases between the two ends. This CDR3 contains 14 residues. Germline V gives CDR1 SGHRS, CDR2 YFSETQ. CDR3 coding DNA: TGCGCCAGCAGCTTGGCCATTGGGGCCAACGTCCTGACTTTC. It codes for CASSLAIGANVLTF.

The J gene is TRBJ2-5, the V gene TRBV18; D not resolved. CDR3 length: 15 residues. The V end lost 5 bases, the J end lost 0 bases, and 13 bases lay between the germline ends. Germline V lookup: CDR1 KGHSH, CDR2 LQKENI. The CDR3 DNA reads as TGTGCCAGCTCAAGCAGCAGGACCTACCAAGAGACCCAGTACTTC. This translates into CASSSSRTYQETQYF.

The chain couples TRBV18 to TRBJ2-3; weak D call: TRBD1 (5 bases). The germline gives CDR1 KGHSH, CDR2 LQKENI. CDR3 length equals 15 residues. V was trimmed by 6 bases and J by 7 bases, leaving 20 bases between them. CDR3 residues: CASSPDNSKTNTQYF. CDR3 coding DNA: TGTGCCAGCTCCCCGGACAACTCTAAGACCAATACGCAGTATTTT. Combining the CDR3 with reference TRBV18 and TRBJ2-3 gives the whole variable domain NAGVMQNPRHLVRRRGQEARLRCSPMKGHSHVYWYRQLPEEGLKFMVYLQKENIIDESGMPKERFSAEFPKEGPSILRIQQVVRGDSAAYFCASSPDNSKTNTQYFGPGTRLTVL.

The V gene is TRBV11-2, the J gene TRBJ2-3; TRBD1 might be the D (7 bases). Trimming took 6 bases from V and 6 from J, leaving 22 bases between them. CDR3 length equals 16 residues. Germline-derived CDR1 and CDR2 are SGHAT and FQNNGV. In DNA form, the CDR3 reads TGTGCCAGCAGAAAAGGGGGCACTAGCCCTCGGGATACGCAGTATTTT. It codes for CASRKGGTSPRDTQYF.

The V and J genes are TRBV5-1 and TRBJ2-3, with D possibly being TRBD2 (7 bases). V was pared by 1 base and J by 5 bases, with 17 bases between. Germline values: CDR1 SGHRS, CDR2 YFSETQ. CDR3 size: 16 residues. Here the CDR3 DNA reads TGCGCCAGCAGCTTGAGGTCGGGGGGCCGTTTAGATACGCAGTATTTT. This encodes CASSLRSGGRLDTQYF. Looking up the rest from reference TRBV5-1 and TRBJ2-3 gives the full variable domain: KAGVTQTPRYLIKTRGQQVTLSCSPISGHRSVSWYQQTPGQGLQFLFEYFSETQRNKGNFPGRFSGRQFSNSRSEMNVSTLELGDSALYLCASSLRSGGRLDTQYFGPGTRLTVL.

The rearrangement uses TRBV7-8 and TRBJ2-2; D is perhaps TRBD2 (5 bases). The V end lost 4 bases, the J end lost 1 base, and 13 bases lay between the germline ends. Germline V gene sequence: CDR1 SGHVS, CDR2 FQNEAQ. This CDR3 is built from 16 residues. CDR3 region: CASSSKGGLNTGELFF. CDR3 in DNA: TGTGCCAGCAGCTCGAAAGGAGGCTTGAACACCGGGGAGCTGTTTTTT.

The chain combines TRBV6-1 with TRBJ2-1, with D perhaps given as TRBD1 or TRBD2 (5 bases each). The germline gives CDR1 MNHNS, CDR2 SASEGT. Trimming removed 2 bases at V and 7 bases at J, with 15 bases between. This CDR3 spans 15 amino acids. DNA for the CDR3: TGTGCCAGCAGTGAAATCTTGTGGGGGTCGAATGAGCAGTTCTTC. It specifies CASSEILWGSNEQFF.

The gene calls are TRBV4-1 and TRBJ1-1; D perhaps matches TRBD1 (6 bases). The CDR3 totals 14 residues. Germline values: CDR1 MGHRA, CDR2 YSYEKL. Between the trimmed V and J ends, which lost 2 bases and 4 bases, there was a span of 11 bases. CDR3 loop: CASSQQGFATEAFF. The CDR3 coding sequence is TGCGCCAGCAGCCAACAGGGGTTCGCCACTGAAGCTTTCTTT.

This chain connects TRBV11-2 to TRBJ2-7; D call uncertain. CDR1 is SGHAT and CDR2 is FQNNGV in the germline V gene. This CDR3 contains 15 residues. The V end lost 2 bases, the J end lost 0 bases, and 11 bases lay between the germline ends. CDR3 sequence (DNA): TGTGCCAGCAGCTTAAGGACGTTCAGCTCCTACGAGCAGTACTTC. It is translated as CASSLRTFSSYEQYF.

This clone was detected only once. This chain uses TRBV9 with TRBJ2-7; a weak D match, TRBD1 (6 bases). This CDR3 has 17 amino acids. In germline, CDR1 is SGDLS, CDR2 YYNGEE. Trimming shortened V by 3 bases and J by 6 bases, and 25 bases separated the two germline ends. CDR3: CASSGDAQGFGGSEQYF. As DNA, the CDR3 is TGTGCCAGCAGCGGGGACGCACAGGGTTTCGGAGGTTCCGAGCAGTACTTC. Drawing the rest from reference TRBV9 and TRBJ2-7, the complete variable domain is DSGVTQTPKHLITATGQRVTLRCSPRSGDLSVYWYQQSLDQGLQFLIQYYNGEERAKGNILERFSAQQFPDLHSELNLSSLELGDSALYFCASSGDAQGFGGSEQYFGPGTRLTVT.

This rearrangement joins TRBV10-3 to TRBJ2-1; the D gene is possibly TRBD1 (6 bases). Trimming removed 7 bases at V and 3 bases at J, with 19 bases between. Germline values: CDR1 ENHRY, CDR2 SYGVKD. The CDR3 runs to 16 residues. The CDR3 spells CAIKALPGQIYNEQFF. The CDR3 bases are TGTGCCATCAAAGCCCTCCCCGGACAGATCTACAATGAGCAGTTCTTC.

The chain carries TRBV28 and TRBJ1-6; D might be TRBD1 (5 bases). The CDR3 is 15 residues long. The V gene lost 5 bases and the J gene lost 6 bases, with 14 bases spanning the gap. Germline V gene lookup returns CDR1 MDHEN and CDR2 SYDVKM. CDR3 coding DNA: TGTGCCAGCAGTAACCGGCAGGGCGGTAATTCACCCCTCCACTTT. It codes for CASSNRQGGNSPLHF.

The V and J genes are TRBV19 and TRBJ2-6; a weak D match, TRBD1 (6 bases). Trimming pared 6 bases from V and 0 bases from J, leaving 9 bases between. Germline V gene sequence: CDR1 LNHDA, CDR2 SQIVND (reference sequence). This CDR3 region has 15 residues. CDR3 nucleotide sequence: TGTGCCAGTAGCGACAGGAGCTCTGGGGCCAACGTCCTGACTTTC. Translation gives CASSDRSSGANVLTF.

This clone was detected a few times. This chain uses TRBV4-2 with TRBJ1-2; D is perhaps TRBD1 (5 bases). The V gene's germline CDR1 is LGHNA and CDR2 YNFKEQ. CDR3 length equals 15 residues. V was trimmed by 4 bases and J by 7 bases, leaving 19 bases between them. Here the CDR3 reads CASSPDRGTLAGYTF. The CDR3 nucleotides read TGTGCCAGCAGCCCGGACCGGGGGACCCTTGCTGGCTACACCTTC.

The chain recombines TRBV5-1 with TRBJ2-1, with 12 bases identical to TRBD2. Losses at the gene ends were 7 bases for V and 0 bases for J; bases not matched to a gene: 11. The CDR3 has 18 amino acids. Germline V CDR1 and CDR2: SGHRS, YFSETQ. The CDR3 coding sequence is TGCGCCAGCGGCTCCGGGACTAGCGGGTCGAGCTCCTACAATGAGCAGTTCTTC. It yields the protein CASGSGTSGSSSYNEQFF.

The chain links TRBV10-2 to TRBJ1-6; D not certain. V was cut by 10 bases and J by 0 bases, with 10 bases left in between. Germline V gene lookup returns CDR1 WSHSY and CDR2 SAAADI. This CDR3 contains 14 residues. DNA of the CDR3: TGCGCCACTACTAGGAGCTCCTATAATTCACCCCTCCACTTT. Protein sequence: CATTRSSYNSPLHF.

The V and J genes are TRBV12-5 and TRBJ2-5; 7 bases agree with TRBD2. The CDR3 sequence is 12 residues long. The germline gives CDR1 LGHNT, CDR2 FRNRAP. J lost 3 bases, V lost 5 bases, and 0 bases had no gene match. CDR3 sequence (DNA): TGTGCTAGTGGTCGGGGGGAAGAGACCCAGTACTTC. This gives the protein CASGRGEETQYF.

The CDR3 loop is CASSPRTAESSYNEQFF. In nucleotides, the CDR3 is TGTGCCAGCTCACCCCGGACAGCTGAAAGCTCCTACAATGAGCAGTTCTTC. J is TRBJ2-1 and V is TRBV18; D is possibly TRBD1 (6 bases). V was cut by 3 bases and J by 0 bases, with 15 bases left in between. The germline V gene has CDR1 KGHSH and CDR2 LQKENI. The CDR3 totals 17 residues.

The rearrangement uses TRBV2 and TRBJ2-7; no definite D call. Trimming removed 4 bases from V and 4 bases from J, with 5 bases in between. This CDR3 is built from 11 residues. Germline loops: CDR1 SNHLY, CDR2 FYNNEI. The CDR3 DNA is TGTGCCAGCAGTGGACGTTACGAGCAGTACTTC. Protein: CASSGRYEQYF. Filled out from reference TRBV2 and TRBJ2-7, the complete variable domain reads EPEVTQTPSHQVTQMGQEVILRCVPISNHLYFYWYRQILGQKVEFLVSFYNNEISEKSEIFDDQFSVERPDGSNFTLKIRSTKLEDSAMYFCASSGRYEQYFGPGTRLTVT.

The rearrangement joins TRBV27 to TRBJ1-5; D gene unclear. The ends were cut back, 2 bases at V and 6 bases at J, with 8 bases in the middle. Germline loops: CDR1 MNHEY, CDR2 SMNVEV (reference sequence). The CDR3 consists of 13 residues. CDR3 in amino acids: CASSLGPFQPQHF. The CDR3 DNA sequence: TGTGCCAGCAGTTTAGGGCCCTTTCAGCCCCAGCATTTT.

V is TRBV10-1 and J is TRBJ2-7; TRBD2 aligns across 9 bases. Germline V lookup: CDR1 WNHNN, CDR2 SYGVQD (reference sequence). The CDR3 spans 14 residues. V gave up 5 bases and J gave up 3 bases; unmatched junction bases: 5. CDR3 nucleotide sequence: TGCGCCAGCAGTCTCAGCGGGGGGAACTACGAGCAGTACTTC. This gives the protein CASSLSGGNYEQYF.

Turning to this clone: At the DNA level, this CDR3 is encoded by other sequences in the same sample as well. This chain links TRBV28 with TRBJ2-7, with D possibly TRBD2 on 6 matching bases. The CDR3 totals 14 residues. Trimming took off 6 bases at V and 7 bases at J, with 19 bases between the two ends. The germline CDR1 and CDR2 sequences are MDHEN and SYDVKM. The CDR3, as DNA: TGTGCCAGCAGCCTGGGGGTTGGGGGGAGGGAGCAGTACTTC. Amino acid sequence: CASSLGVGGREQYF.

This clone has a single count. The rearrangement links TRBV25-1 to TRBJ1-6; D possibly corresponds to TRBD1 (5 bases). This CDR3 spans 16 amino acids. The germline gives CDR1 MGHDK, CDR2 SYGVNS. Trimming took off 0 bases at V and 7 bases at J, with 13 bases between the two ends. The CDR3 DNA follows: TGTGCCAGCAGTGAATATCAGAGGGGTTTCAATTCACCCCTCCACTTT. Its translation: CASSEYQRGFNSPLHF.